This T cell receptor beta chain came from a study of CD8+ T cells in alopecia areata. Germline V gene lookup returns CDR1 SGHVS and CDR2 FQNEAQ. V was clipped by 0 bases and J by 3 bases, with 8 bases between them. The length of the CDR3 is 15 residues. The sequencing template was cDNA reverse transcribed from extracted RNA. TCRdb's copy holds only in-frame clones and misses some; the assay was immunoSEQ multiplex PCR. The table has about 210,000 clones, around two fifths seen once. This clone was observed once. Treatment meaning: oral pan-JAK inhibitor, 5-10 mg twice daily. Collected material from alopecia areata patients comprised lesional scalp punch biopsies and peripheral blood.

The chain is built from TRBV7-8 and TRBJ1-4; D is uncertain. The sequence derives from a human donor with alopecia areata. This specimen was CD4+ T cells sorted from blood, taken at roughly week 38, from a patient treated with tofacitinib. CDR3 sequence: CASSLAGSSNEKLFF. Written as DNA, the CDR3 is TGTGCCAGCAGCTTAGCGGGCAGTTCTAATGAAAAACTGTTTTTT.